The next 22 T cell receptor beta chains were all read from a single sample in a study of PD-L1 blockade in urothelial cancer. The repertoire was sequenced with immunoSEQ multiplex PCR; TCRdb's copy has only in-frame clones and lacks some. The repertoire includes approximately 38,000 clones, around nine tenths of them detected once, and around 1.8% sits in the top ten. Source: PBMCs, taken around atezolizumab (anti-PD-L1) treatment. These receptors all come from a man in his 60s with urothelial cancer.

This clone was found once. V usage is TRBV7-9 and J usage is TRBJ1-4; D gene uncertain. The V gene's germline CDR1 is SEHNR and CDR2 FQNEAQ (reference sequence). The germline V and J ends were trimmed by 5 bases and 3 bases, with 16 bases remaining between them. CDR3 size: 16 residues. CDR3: CASSPPSLRANEKLFF. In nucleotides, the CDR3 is TGTGCCAGCAGCCCCCCAAGCCTCCGCGCTAATGAAAAACTGTTTTTT.

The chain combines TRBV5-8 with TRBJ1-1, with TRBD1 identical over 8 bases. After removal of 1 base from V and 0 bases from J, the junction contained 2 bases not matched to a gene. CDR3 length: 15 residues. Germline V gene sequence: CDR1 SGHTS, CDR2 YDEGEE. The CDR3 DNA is TGTGCCAGCAGCTTGCAGGGGGCCCTGAACACTGAAGCTTTCTTT. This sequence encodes CASSLQGALNTEAFF.

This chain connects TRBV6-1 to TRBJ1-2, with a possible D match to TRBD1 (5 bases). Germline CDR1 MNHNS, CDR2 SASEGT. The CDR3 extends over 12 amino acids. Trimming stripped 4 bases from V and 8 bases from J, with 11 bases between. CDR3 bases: TGTGCCAGCAGTGTCGGGGGGGTAGGCTACACCTTC. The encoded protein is CASSVGGVGYTF.

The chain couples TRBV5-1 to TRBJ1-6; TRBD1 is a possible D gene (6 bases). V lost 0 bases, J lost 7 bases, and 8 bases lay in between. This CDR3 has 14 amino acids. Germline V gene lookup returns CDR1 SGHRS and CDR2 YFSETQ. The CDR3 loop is CASSLGQENSPLHF. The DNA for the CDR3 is TGCGCCAGCAGCTTGGGACAGGAGAATTCACCCCTCCACTTT.

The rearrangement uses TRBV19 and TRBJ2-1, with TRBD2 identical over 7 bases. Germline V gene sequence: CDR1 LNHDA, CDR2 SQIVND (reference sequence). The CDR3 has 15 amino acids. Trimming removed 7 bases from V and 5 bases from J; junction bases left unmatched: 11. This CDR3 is CASTAPGLWNNEQFF. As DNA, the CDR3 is TGTGCCAGTACTGCGCCGGGACTATGGAACAATGAGCAGTTCTTC.

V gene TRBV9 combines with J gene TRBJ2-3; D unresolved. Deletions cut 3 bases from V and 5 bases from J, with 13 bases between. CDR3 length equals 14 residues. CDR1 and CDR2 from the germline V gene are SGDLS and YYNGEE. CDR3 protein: CASSASDLLDTQYF. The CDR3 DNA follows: TGTGCCAGCAGCGCGAGCGATTTGTTAGATACGCAGTATTTT. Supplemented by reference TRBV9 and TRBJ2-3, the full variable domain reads DSGVTQTPKHLITATGQRVTLRCSPRSGDLSVYWYQQSLDQGLQFLIQYYNGEERAKGNILERFSAQQFPDLHSELNLSSLELGDSALYFCASSASDLLDTQYFGPGTRLTVL.

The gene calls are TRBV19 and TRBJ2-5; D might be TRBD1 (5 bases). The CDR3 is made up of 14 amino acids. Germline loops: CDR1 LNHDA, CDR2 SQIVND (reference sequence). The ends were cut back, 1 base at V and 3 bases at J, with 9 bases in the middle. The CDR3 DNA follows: TGTGCCAGTAGTATAGGCAGGGTAGAAGAGACCCAGTACTTC. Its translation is CASSIGRVEETQYF.

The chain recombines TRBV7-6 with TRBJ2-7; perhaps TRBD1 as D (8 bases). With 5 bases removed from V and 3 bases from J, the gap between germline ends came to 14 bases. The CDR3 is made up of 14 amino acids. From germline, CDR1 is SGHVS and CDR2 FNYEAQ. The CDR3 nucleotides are TGTGCCAGCAGCAGCGGGGACAGGAGCTACGAGCAGTACTTC. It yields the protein CASSSGDRSYEQYF.

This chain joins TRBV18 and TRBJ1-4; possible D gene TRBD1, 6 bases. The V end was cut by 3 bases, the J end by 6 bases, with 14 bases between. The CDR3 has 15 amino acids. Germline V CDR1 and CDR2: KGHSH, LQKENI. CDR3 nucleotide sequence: TGTGCCAGCTCACCCGGTGACAGGTACTATGAAAAACTGTTTTTT. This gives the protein CASSPGDRYYEKLFF.

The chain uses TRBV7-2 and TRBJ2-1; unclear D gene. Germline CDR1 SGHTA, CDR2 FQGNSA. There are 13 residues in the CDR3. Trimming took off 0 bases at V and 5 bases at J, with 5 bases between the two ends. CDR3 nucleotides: TGTGCCAGCAGCTTAGCTGGGCACAATGAGCAGTTCTTC. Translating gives CASSLAGHNEQFF.

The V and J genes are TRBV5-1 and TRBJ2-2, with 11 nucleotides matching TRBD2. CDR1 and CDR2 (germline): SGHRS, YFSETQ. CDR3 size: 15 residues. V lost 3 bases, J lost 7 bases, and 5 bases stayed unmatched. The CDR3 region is CASSSTSGEVGELFF. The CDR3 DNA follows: TGCGCCAGCAGCTCGACTAGCGGGGAGGTCGGGGAGCTGTTTTTT.

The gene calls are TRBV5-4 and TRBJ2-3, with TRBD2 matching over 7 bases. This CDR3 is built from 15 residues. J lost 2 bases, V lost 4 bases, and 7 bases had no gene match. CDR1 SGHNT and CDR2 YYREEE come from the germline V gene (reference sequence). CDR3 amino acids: CASSPTGGNTDTQYF. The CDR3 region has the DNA TGTGCCAGCAGCCCGACGGGGGGAAACACAGATACGCAGTATTTT. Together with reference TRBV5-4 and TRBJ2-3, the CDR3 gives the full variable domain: ETGVTQSPTHLIKTRGQQVTLRCSSQSGHNTVSWYQQALGQGPQFIFQYYREEENGRGNFPPRFSGLQFPNYSSELNVNALELDDSALYLCASSPTGGNTDTQYFGPGTRLTVL.

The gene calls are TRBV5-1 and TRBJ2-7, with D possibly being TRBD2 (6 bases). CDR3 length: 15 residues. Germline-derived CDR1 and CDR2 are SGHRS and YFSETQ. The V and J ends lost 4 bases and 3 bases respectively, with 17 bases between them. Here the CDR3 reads CASSALPEGFYEQYF. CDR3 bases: TGCGCCAGCAGCGCTCTACCGGAGGGATTCTACGAGCAGTACTTC.

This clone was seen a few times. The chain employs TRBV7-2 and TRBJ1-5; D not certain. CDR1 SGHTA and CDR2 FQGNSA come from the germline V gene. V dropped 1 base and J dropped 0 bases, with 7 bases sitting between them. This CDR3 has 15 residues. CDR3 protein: CASSLVFHSNQPQHF. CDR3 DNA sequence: TGTGCCAGCAGCTTAGTGTTCCATAGCAATCAGCCCCAGCATTTT.

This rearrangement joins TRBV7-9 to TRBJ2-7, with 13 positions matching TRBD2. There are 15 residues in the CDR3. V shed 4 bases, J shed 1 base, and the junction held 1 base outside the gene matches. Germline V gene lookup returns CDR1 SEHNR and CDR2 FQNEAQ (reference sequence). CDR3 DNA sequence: TGTGCCAGCAGCTGGACTAGCGGGGGTTCCTACGAGCAGTACTTC. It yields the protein CASSWTSGGSYEQYF. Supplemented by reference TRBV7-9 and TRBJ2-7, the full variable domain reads DTGVSQNPRHKITKRGQNVTFRCDPISEHNRLYWYRQTLGQGPEFLTYFQNEAQLEKSRLLSDRFSAERPKGSFSTLEIQRTEQGDSAMYLCASSWTSGGSYEQYFGPGTRLTVT.

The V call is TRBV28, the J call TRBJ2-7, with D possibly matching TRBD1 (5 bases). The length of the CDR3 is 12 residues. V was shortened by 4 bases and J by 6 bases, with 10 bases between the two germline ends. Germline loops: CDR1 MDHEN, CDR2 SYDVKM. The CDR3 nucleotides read TGTGCCAGCAGTTCACAGGCGTCCGAGCAGTACTTC. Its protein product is CASSSQASEQYF.

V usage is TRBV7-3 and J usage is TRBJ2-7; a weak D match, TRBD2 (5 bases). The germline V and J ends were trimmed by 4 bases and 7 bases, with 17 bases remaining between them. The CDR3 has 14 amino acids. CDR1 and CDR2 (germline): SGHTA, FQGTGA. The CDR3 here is CASSSGLVTGEQYF. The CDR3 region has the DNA TGTGCCAGCAGCTCAGGACTGGTGACGGGAGAGCAGTACTTC.

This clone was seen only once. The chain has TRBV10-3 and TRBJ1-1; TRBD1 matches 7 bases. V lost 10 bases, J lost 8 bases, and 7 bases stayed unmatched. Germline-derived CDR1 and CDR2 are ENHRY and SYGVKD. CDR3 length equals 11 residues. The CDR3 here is CATQGDREAFF. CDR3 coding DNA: TGTGCCACCCAGGGGGACAGAGAAGCTTTCTTT.

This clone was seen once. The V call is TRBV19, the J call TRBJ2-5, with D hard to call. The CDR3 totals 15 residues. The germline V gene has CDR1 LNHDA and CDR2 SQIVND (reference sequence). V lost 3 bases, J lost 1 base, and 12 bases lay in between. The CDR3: CASSIAYTIQETQYF. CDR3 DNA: TGTGCCAGTAGTATCGCCTATACGATCCAAGAGACCCAGTACTTC.

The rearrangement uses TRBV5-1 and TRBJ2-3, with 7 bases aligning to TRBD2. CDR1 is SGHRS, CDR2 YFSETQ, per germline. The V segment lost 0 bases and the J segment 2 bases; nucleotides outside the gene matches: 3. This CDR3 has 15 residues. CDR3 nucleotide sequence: TGCGCCAGCAGCTTGGCGGCGGGGGACACAGATACGCAGTATTTT. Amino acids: CASSLAAGDTDTQYF.

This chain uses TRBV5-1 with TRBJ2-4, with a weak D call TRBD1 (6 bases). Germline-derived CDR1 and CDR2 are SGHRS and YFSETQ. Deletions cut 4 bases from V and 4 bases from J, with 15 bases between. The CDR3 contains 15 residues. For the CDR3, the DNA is TGCGCCAGCAGCAAGAGTACAGGGCCAAAAAACATTCAGTACTTC. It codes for CASSKSTGPKNIQYF.

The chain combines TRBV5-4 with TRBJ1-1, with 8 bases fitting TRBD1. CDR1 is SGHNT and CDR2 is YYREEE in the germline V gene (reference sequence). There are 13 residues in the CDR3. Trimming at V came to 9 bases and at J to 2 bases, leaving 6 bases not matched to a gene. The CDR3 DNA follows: TGTGCCACACGGACAGGGATAAACACTGAAGCTTTCTTT. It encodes CATRTGINTEAFF.